Listed below are T cell receptor beta chains from one sample, sequenced in a study of beta chain features in type 1 diabetes. Sequencing used immunoSEQ multiplex PCR; TCRdb keeps in-frame clones, though not all of them. The sample has around 310,000 clones; 11% are singletons. Sequencing input: naive CD4+ T cells from blood. The receptors shown here come from a young woman in good health. Both conserved end residues are part of each CDR3.

V gene: TRBV5-1; J gene: TRBJ2-1; CDR3 protein: CASSLVQAYNEQFF
V gene: TRBV28; J gene: TRBJ2-7; CDR3 protein: CASSLKLAGLREQYF
V gene: TRBV18; J gene: TRBJ2-7; CDR3 protein: CASSQTPIPYEQYF
V gene: TRBV5-1; J gene: TRBJ2-3; CDR3 protein: CASSFGGTGDTQYF
V gene: TRBV27; J gene: TRBJ1-1; CDR3 protein: CASRTGQGWTEAFF
V gene: TRBV5-1; J gene: TRBJ2-7; CDR3 protein: CASSLVGLAGSYEQYF
V gene: TRBV28; J gene: TRBJ2-1; CDR3 protein: CASSLGGREQFF
V gene: TRBV28; J gene: TRBJ2-5; CDR3 protein: CASSIEETQYF
V gene: TRBV7-2; J gene: TRBJ2-5; CDR3 protein: CASSLAGGPGYF
V gene: TRBV7-2; J gene: TRBJ2-7; CDR3 protein: CASSPPGTVAYEQYF
V gene: TRBV18; J gene: TRBJ2-1; CDR3 protein: CASSHGQGPSFF
V gene: TRBV7-2; J gene: TRBJ2-1; CDR3 protein: CASSLGTGLGEQFF
V gene: TRBV30; J gene: TRBJ2-3; CDR3 protein: CAWGRLAGGGVTDTQYF
V gene: TRBV6-6; J gene: TRBJ2-7; CDR3 protein: CASRSSGGQQYF
V gene: TRBV5-1; J gene: TRBJ2-2; CDR3 protein: CASSFGSTSSGTGELFF
V gene: TRBV4-3; J gene: TRBJ2-1; CDR3 protein: CASSQAGLAGRNEQFF
V gene: TRBV11-1; J gene: TRBJ2-2; CDR3 protein: CASSLATLETGELFF
V gene: TRBV6-6; J gene: TRBJ2-7; CDR3 protein: CASSYGLAESYEQYF
V gene: TRBV6-6; J gene: TRBJ2-1; CDR3 protein: CASSVLAGEGEQFF
V gene: TRBV28; J gene: TRBJ2-7; CDR3 protein: CASSLASRGYEQYF
V gene: TRBV28; J gene: TRBJ1-5; CDR3 protein: CASSFLLYSNQPQHF
V gene: TRBV30; J gene: TRBJ1-5; CDR3 protein: CAWSPPDYGNQPQHF
V gene: TRBV29-1; J gene: TRBJ2-7; CDR3 protein: CSVGGGRGIEQYF
V gene: TRBV28; J gene: TRBJ2-7; CDR3 protein: CASSSGEGVRHEQYF
V gene: TRBV7-2; J gene: TRBJ2-5; CDR3 protein: CASSSDRLETQYF
V gene: TRBV7-2; J gene: TRBJ1-5; CDR3 protein: CASSLVARGVDQPQHF
V gene: TRBV7-9; J gene: TRBJ2-1; CDR3 protein: CASSPGRGDSQDEQFF
V gene: TRBV15; J gene: TRBJ2-1; CDR3 protein: CATSPPGTSVYNEQFF
V gene: TRBV5-1; J gene: TRBJ2-7; CDR3 protein: CASRIAGNSYEQYF
V gene: TRBV9; J gene: TRBJ1-2; CDR3 protein: CASSAEQGPSGSNYGYTF
V gene: TRBV10-3; J gene: TRBJ2-3; CDR3 protein: CAISTGGPDTQYF
V gene: TRBV2; J gene: TRBJ2-7; CDR3 protein: CASSVWQGVNEQYF
V gene: TRBV7-9; J gene: TRBJ2-5; CDR3 protein: CASSRTGPPLGTQYF
V gene: TRBV15; J gene: TRBJ1-2; CDR3 protein: CATSRDSRRGVDYTF
V gene: TRBV9; J gene: TRBJ1-5; CDR3 protein: CASSVGEISNQPQHF
V gene: TRBV11-1; J gene: TRBJ2-1; CDR3 protein: CASSFGLAGGLYNEQFF
V gene: TRBV9; J gene: TRBJ2-3; CDR3 protein: CASSVVGRGTDTQYF
V gene: TRBV11-2; J gene: TRBJ1-5; CDR3 protein: CASSPTGGKGNQPQHF
V gene: TRBV9; J gene: TRBJ1-2; CDR3 protein: CASSVEDRAGGYTF
V gene: TRBV19; J gene: TRBJ1-5; CDR3 protein: CASSIQGKGPQHF